The T cell receptor (beta chain) under discussion was sequenced for a study of persistence of HIV-infected CD4 T cells. Study overall: Multiple blood draws of up to about 180 mL, except two donors with single leukapheresis.

This nonspecific control used anti-CD3/anti-CD28 bead stimulation of CD4+ T cells. Sorting selected CD4+ T cells upregulating both CD40 ligand and CD69. The length of the CDR3 is 15 residues. Trimming left V 0 bases short and J 6 bases short, with 12 bases between. Per the germline V gene, CDR1 is SGHRS and CDR2 is YFSETQ. The immunoSEQ assay was version 4, run in survey mode. The assay was immunoSEQ multiplex PCR, and TCRdb's table has in-frame clones only and misses some. Among 45,000 or so clones listed, around 89% were seen once. Whole-study findings and limits: CMV- and Gag-responding cells had lower TCRbeta richness than CD3/CD28-responding cells.

Notes on this clone: The antigen remains unidentified.

V and J are TRBV5-1 and TRBJ2-2, with D perhaps matching TRBD2 (6 bases). The receptor's source is an adult woman with HIV who was CMV-seropositive. The source was CD4+ T cells sorted from PBMCs after approximately 20-hour stimulation, collected from a patient who received antiretroviral therapy. The CDR3, as DNA: TGCGCCAGCAGCTTGGTTCCGACGGGGGCCGGGGAGCTGTTTTTT. Translating it yields CASSLVPTGAGELFF.